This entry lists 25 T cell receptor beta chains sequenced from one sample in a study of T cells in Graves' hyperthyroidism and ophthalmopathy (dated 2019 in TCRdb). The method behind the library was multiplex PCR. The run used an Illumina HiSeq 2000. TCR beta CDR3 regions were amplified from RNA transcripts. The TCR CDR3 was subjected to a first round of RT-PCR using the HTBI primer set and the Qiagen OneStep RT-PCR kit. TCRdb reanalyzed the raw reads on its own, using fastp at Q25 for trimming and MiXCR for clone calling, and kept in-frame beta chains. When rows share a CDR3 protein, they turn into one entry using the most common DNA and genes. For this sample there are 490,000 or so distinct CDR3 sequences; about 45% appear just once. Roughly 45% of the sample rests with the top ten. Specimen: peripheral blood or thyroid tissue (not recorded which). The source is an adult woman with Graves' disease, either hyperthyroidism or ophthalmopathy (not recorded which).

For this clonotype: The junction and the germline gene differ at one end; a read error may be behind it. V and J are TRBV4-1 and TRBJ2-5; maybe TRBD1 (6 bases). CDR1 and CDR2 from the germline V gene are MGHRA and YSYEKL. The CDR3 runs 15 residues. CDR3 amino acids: CASSQPKAGAKTQYF. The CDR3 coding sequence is TGTGCCAGCAGCCAACCCAAGGCAGGGGCGAAGACCCAGTACTTC.

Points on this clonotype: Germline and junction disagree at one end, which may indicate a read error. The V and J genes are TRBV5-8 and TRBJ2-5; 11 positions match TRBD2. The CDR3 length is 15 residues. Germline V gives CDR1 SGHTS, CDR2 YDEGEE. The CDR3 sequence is CASSPLAGGFETQYF. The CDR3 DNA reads TGCGCCAGCAGCCCTCTAGCGGGGGGTTTTGAGACCCAGTACTTC.

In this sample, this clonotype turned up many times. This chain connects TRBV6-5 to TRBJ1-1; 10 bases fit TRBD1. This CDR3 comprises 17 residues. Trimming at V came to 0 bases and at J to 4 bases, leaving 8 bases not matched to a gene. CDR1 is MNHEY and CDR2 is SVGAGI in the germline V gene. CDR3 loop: CASSYSPGQGSATEAFF. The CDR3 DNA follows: TGTGCCAGCAGTTACTCCCCGGGACAGGGGTCAGCCACTGAAGCTTTCTTT.

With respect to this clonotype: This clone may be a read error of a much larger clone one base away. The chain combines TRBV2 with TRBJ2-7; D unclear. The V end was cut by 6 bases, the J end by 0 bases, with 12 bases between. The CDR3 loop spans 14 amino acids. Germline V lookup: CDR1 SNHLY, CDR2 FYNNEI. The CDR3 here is CASRQSWASYEQYF. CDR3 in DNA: TGTGCCAGCAGGCAGTCTTGGGCCTCCTACGAGCAGTACTTC.

The CDR3 sequence is CASSFQSGGDTQYF. The CDR3 nucleotides are TGTGCCAGCAGCTTTCAATCAGGGGGAGATACGCAGTATTTT. The rearrangement links TRBV7-2 to TRBJ2-3; 7 bases fit TRBD1. J gave up 5 bases and V 3 bases, and 5 bases lay outside the gene matches. Germline values: CDR1 SGHTA, CDR2 FQGNSA. This CDR3 has 14 residues.

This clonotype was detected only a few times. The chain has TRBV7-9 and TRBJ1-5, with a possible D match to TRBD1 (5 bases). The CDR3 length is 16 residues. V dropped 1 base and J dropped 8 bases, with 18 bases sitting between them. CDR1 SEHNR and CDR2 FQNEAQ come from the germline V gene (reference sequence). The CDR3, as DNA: TGTGCCAGCAGCTTAGTAGCTGCCGCAGGGCCAGAGCCCCAGCATTTT. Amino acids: CASSLVAAAGPEPQHF.

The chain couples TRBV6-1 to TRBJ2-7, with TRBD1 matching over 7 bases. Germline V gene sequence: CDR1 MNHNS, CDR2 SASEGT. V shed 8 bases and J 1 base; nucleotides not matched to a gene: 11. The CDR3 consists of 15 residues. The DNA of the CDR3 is TGTGCCAGCGAACCCCGGGACAGAGCATCCTACGAGCAGTACTTC. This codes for CASEPRDRASYEQYF.

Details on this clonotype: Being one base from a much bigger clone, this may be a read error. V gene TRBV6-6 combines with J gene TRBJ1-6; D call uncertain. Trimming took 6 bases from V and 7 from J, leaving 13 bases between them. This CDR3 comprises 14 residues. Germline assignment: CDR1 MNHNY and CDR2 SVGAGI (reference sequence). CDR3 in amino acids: CASRSLDGNSPLHF. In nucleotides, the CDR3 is TGTGCCAGCAGATCCCTAGATGGAAATTCACCCCTCCACTTT.

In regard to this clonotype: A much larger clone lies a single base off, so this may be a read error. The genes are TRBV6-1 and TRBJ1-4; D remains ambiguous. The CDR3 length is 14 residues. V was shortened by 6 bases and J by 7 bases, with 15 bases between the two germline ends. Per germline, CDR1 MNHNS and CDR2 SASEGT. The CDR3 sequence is CASSQEWGVEKLFF. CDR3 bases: TGTGCCAGCAGCCAAGAGTGGGGTGTTGAAAAACTGTTTTTT.

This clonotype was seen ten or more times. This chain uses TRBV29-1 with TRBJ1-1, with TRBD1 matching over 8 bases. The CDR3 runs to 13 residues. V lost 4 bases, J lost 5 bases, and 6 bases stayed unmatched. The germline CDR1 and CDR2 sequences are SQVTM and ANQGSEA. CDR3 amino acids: CSVVSGGGTEAFF. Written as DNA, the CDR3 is TGCAGCGTTGTGTCAGGGGGCGGGACTGAAGCTTTCTTT.

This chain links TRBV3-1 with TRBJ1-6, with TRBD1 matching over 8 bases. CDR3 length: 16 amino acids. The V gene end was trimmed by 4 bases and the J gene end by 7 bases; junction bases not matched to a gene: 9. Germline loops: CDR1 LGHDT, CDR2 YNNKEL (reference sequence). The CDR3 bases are TGTGCCAGCAGCCCGAACCCCCGGACAGGGAATTCACCCCTCCACTTT. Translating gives CASSPNPRTGNSPLHF.

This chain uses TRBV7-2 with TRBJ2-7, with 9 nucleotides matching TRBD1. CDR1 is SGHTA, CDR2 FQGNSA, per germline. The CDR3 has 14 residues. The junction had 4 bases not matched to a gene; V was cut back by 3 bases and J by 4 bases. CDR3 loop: CASSFTGQGYEQYF. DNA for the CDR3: TGTGCCAGCAGCTTTACGGGACAGGGTTACGAGCAGTACTTC. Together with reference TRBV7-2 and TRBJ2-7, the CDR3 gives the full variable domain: GAGVSQSPSNKVTEKGKDVELRCDPISGHTALYWYRQSLGQGLEFLIYFQGNSAPDKSGLPSDRFSAERTGGSVSTLTIQRTQQEDSAVYLCASSFTGQGYEQYFGPGTRLTVT.

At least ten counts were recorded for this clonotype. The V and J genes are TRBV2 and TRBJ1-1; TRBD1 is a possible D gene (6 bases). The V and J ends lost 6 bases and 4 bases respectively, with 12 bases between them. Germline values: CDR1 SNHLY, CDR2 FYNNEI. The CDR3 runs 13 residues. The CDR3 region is CASRTGTSTEAFF. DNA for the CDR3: TGTGCCAGCAGAACCGGGACAAGCACTGAAGCTTTCTTT.

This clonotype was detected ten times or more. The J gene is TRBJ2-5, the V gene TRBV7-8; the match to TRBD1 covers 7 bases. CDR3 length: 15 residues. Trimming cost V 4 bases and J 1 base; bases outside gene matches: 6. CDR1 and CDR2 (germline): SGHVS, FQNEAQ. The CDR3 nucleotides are TGTGCCAGCAGCTCGAATGGACAGGCCCAAGAGACCCAGTACTTC. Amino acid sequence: CASSSNGQAQETQYF. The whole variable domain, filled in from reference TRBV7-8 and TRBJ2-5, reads GAGVSQSPRYKVAKRGQDVALRCDPISGHVSLFWYQQALGQGPEFLTYFQNEAQLDKSGLPSDRFFAERPEGSVSTLKIQRTQQEDSAVYLCASSSNGQAQETQYFGPGTRLLVL.

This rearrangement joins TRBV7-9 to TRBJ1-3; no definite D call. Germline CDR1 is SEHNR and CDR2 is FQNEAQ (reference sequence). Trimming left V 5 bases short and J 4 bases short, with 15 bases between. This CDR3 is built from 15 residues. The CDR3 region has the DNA TGTGCCAGCAGCCCCGCGGCGGCCCGGGGAAACACCATATATTTT. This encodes CASSPAAARGNTIYF.

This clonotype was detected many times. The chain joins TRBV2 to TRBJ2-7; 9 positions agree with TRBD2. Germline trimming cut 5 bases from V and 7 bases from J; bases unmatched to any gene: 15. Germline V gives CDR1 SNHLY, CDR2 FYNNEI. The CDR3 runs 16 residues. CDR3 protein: CASSRFSGGLAGEQYF. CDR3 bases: TGTGCCAGCAGTCGATTCTCCGGGGGACTAGCAGGGGAGCAGTACTTC.

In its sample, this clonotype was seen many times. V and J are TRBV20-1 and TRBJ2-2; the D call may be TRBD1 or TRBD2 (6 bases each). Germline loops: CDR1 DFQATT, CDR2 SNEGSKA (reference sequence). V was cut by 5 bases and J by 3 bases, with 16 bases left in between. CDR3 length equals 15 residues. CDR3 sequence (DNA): TGCAGTGCTGAGGTGGGGGGCTCGGACACCGGGGAGCTGTTTTTT. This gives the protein CSAEVGGSDTGELFF.

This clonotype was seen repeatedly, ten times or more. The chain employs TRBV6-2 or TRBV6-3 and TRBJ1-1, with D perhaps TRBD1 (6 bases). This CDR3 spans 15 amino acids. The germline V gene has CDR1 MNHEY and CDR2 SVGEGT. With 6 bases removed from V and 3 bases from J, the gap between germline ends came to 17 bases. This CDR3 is CASSGGGAGDTEAFF. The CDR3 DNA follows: TGTGCCAGCAGCGGAGGAGGGGCAGGGGACACTGAAGCTTTCTTT.

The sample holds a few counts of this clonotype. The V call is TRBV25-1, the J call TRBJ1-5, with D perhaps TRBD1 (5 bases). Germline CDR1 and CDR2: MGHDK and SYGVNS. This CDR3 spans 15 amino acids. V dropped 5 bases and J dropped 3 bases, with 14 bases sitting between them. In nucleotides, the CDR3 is TGTGCCAGCAGTTCAGGTCCGGGGCCCAATCAGCCCCAGCATTTT. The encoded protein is CASSSGPGPNQPQHF. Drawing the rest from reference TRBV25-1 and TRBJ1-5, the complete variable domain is EADIYQTPRYLVIGTGKKITLECSQTMGHDKMYWYQQDPGMELHLIHYSYGVNSTEKGDLSSESTVSRIRTEHFPLTLESARPSHTSQYLCASSSGPGPNQPQHFGDGTRLSIL.

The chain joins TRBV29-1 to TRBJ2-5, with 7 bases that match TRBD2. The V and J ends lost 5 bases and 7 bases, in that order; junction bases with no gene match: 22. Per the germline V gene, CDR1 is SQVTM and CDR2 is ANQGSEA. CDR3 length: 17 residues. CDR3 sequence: CSVRASGGSLVYVTQYF. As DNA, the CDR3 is TGCAGCGTTCGGGCGTCCGGGGGGTCTCTTGTTTATGTGACCCAGTACTTC.

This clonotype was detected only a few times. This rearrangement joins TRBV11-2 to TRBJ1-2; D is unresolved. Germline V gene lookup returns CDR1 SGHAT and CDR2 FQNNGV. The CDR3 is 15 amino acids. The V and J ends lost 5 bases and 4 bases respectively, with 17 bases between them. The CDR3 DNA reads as TGTGCCAGCAGCCTAGTGGGCAGAGCTCCCTATGGCTACACCTTC. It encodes CASSLVGRAPYGYTF.

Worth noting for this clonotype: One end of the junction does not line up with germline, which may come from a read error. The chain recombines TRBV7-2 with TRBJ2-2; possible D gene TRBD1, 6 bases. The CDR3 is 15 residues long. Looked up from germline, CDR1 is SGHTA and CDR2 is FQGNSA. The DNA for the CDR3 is TGTGCCAGCAGCTTAACAGGGTGGGAGACCGGGGAGCTATTTTTT. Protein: CASSLTGWETGELFF.

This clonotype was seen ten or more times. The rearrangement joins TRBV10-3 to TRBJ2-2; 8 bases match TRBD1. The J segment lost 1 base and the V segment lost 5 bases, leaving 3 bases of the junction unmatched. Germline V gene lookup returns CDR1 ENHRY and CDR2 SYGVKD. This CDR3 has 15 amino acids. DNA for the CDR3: TGTGCCATCAGTCCCGGGACAGGGAACACCGGGGAGCTGTTTTTT. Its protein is CAISPGTGNTGELFF.

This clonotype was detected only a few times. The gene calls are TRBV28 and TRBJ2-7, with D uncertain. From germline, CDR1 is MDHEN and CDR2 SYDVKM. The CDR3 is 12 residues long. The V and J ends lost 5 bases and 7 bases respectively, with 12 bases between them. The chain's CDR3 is CASSLPGWEQYF. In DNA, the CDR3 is TGTGCCAGCAGTCTCCCCGGGTGGGAGCAGTACTTC. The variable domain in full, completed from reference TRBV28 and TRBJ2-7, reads DVKVTQSSRYLVKRTGEKVFLECVQDMDHENMFWYRQDPGLGLRLIYFSYDVKMKEKGDIPEGYSVSREKKERFSLILESASTNQTSMYLCASSLPGWEQYFGPGTRLTVT.

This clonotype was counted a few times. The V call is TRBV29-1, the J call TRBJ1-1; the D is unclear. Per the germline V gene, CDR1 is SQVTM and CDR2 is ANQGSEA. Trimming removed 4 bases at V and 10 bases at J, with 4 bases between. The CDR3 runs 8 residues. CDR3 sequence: CSVVGAFF. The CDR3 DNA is TGCAGCGTTGTCGGAGCTTTCTTT.